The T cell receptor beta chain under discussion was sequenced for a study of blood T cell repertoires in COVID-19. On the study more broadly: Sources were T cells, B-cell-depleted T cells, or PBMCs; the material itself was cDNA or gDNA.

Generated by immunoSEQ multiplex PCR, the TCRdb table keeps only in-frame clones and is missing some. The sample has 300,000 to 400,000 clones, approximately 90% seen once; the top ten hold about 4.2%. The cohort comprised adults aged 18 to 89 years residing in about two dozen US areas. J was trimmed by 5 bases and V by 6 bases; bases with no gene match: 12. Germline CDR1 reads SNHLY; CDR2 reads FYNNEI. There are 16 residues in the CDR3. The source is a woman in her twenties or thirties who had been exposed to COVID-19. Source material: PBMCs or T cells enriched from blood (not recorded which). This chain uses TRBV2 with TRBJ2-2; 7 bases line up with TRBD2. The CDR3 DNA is TGTGCCAGCAGGCTCTTACCTAGCGGTGGGACCGGGGAGCTGTTTTTT. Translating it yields CASRLLPSGGTGELFF.